The 24 T cell receptor beta chains listed next were all sequenced from one sample in a study of blood T cell repertoires in COVID-19. The assay was immunoSEQ multiplex PCR, and TCRdb's table has in-frame clones only and misses some. The data contain over 90,000 clones, around 87% of them seen just once; the ten biggest clones take up under 3%. The sample taken for sequencing was peripheral blood. These receptors all come from a man aged 45-65 years with active or convalescent COVID-19.

This clone was seen only a few times. V gene TRBV29-1 combines with J gene TRBJ1-5; D might be TRBD1 (5 bases). This CDR3 has 12 residues. Germline V gene sequence: CDR1 SQVTM, CDR2 ANQGSEA. Between the trimmed V and J ends, which lost 7 bases and 1 base, there was a span of 8 bases. The chain's CDR3 is CSAQASNQPQHF. The CDR3 bases are TGCAGCGCACAGGCAAGCAATCAGCCCCAGCATTTT. Combining the CDR3 with reference TRBV29-1 and TRBJ1-5 gives the whole variable domain SAVISQKPSRDICQRGTSLTIQCQVDSQVTMMFWYRQQPGQSLTLIATANQGSEATYESGFVIDKFPISRPNLTFSTLTVSNMSPEDSSIYLCSAQASNQPQHFGDGTRLSIL.

The chain couples TRBV19 to TRBJ2-2, with no clear D. Germline-derived CDR1 and CDR2 are LNHDA and SQIVND (reference sequence). V was shortened by 8 bases and J by 5 bases, with 6 bases between the two germline ends. The CDR3 extends over 11 amino acids. The chain's CDR3 is CASGETGELFF. The DNA of the CDR3 is TGTGCCAGTGGAGAAACCGGGGAGCTGTTTTTT.

V is TRBV12-5 and J is TRBJ2-5, with D unresolved. Germline V CDR1 and CDR2: LGHNT, FRNRAP. Trimming took off 6 bases at V and 4 bases at J, with 6 bases between the two ends. The CDR3 contains 11 residues. CDR3 protein: CASGSLETQYF. Here the CDR3 DNA reads TGTGCTAGTGGGTCCCTAGAGACCCAGTACTTC.

The CDR3 DNA is TGTGCCAGTGGGGACAGGGGCGATAATTCACCCCTCCACTTT. Residues: CASGDRGDNSPLHF. The gene calls are TRBV5-6 and TRBJ1-6; TRBD1 agrees at 10 bases. Trimming removed 8 bases from V and 5 bases from J; junction bases left unmatched: 4. This CDR3 has 14 residues. Germline V lookup: CDR1 SGHDT, CDR2 YYEEEE.

This chain links TRBV6-2 or TRBV6-3 with TRBJ1-2; 7 nucleotides match TRBD1. The V segment lost 6 bases and the J segment 2 bases; nucleotides outside the gene matches: 15. This CDR3 has 17 residues. From germline, CDR1 is MNHEY and CDR2 SVGEGT. The CDR3 DNA is TGTGCCAGCAGCAACACTCGCCCCGGGACAGCCAACTATGGCTACACCTTC. Translated: CASSNTRPGTANYGYTF.

This clone was seen only a few times. This chain connects TRBV6-5 to TRBJ1-1; TRBD1 agrees at 7 bases. The V segment lost 7 bases and the J segment 0 bases; nucleotides outside the gene matches: 5. The CDR3 contains 14 residues. The V gene's germline CDR1 is MNHEY and CDR2 SVGAGI. CDR3 region: CASTGQAMNTEAFF. The CDR3 coding sequence is TGTGCCAGCACCGGACAGGCGATGAACACTGAAGCTTTCTTT.

The chain has TRBV11-2 and TRBJ2-5; TRBD1 matches at 9 bases. Trimming took 1 base from V and 1 from J; bases not matched to a gene: 1. The germline gives CDR1 SGHAT, CDR2 FQNNGV. The CDR3 spans 15 residues. CDR3 DNA: TGTGCCAGCAGCTTAGGACAGGGGGTCCAAGAGACCCAGTACTTC. Amino acid sequence: CASSLGQGVQETQYF.

The CDR3 sequence: CASSLMTATNEKLFF. In nucleotides, the CDR3 is TGTGCCAGCAGCCTAATGACAGCAACTAATGAAAAACTGTTTTTT. The chain is built from TRBV7-9 and TRBJ1-4, with a tentative D call TRBD1 (5 bases). The ends were cut back, 5 bases at V and 0 bases at J, with 10 bases in the middle. The germline V gene has CDR1 SEHNR and CDR2 FQNEAQ (reference sequence). This CDR3 is 15 amino acids long.

This chain uses TRBV9 with TRBJ1-1; D remains unclear. The CDR3 has 13 amino acids. V dropped 0 bases and J dropped 4 bases, with 7 bases sitting between them. Germline CDR1 and CDR2: SGDLS and YYNGEE. Here the CDR3 DNA reads TGTGCCAGCAGCGTAGGATGGAGCACTGAAGCTTTCTTT. Its translation is CASSVGWSTEAFF. Using reference TRBV9 and TRBJ1-1 for the parts outside the CDR3, the full variable domain is DSGVTQTPKHLITATGQRVTLRCSPRSGDLSVYWYQQSLDQGLQFLIQYYNGEERAKGNILERFSAQQFPDLHSELNLSSLELGDSALYFCASSVGWSTEAFFGQGTRLTVV.

This chain links TRBV11-2 with TRBJ2-7; 9 positions agree with TRBD2. J gave up 4 bases and V 5 bases, and 6 bases lay outside the gene matches. CDR1 SGHAT and CDR2 FQNNGV come from the germline V gene. This CDR3 has 14 residues. This chain's CDR3 is CASSPSGGRYEQYF. The CDR3 DNA is TGTGCCAGCAGCCCAAGCGGGGGGAGGTACGAGCAGTACTTC.

The chain employs TRBV28 and TRBJ1-2; 7 nucleotides agree with TRBD1. Per germline, CDR1 MDHEN and CDR2 SYDVKM. This CDR3 comprises 14 residues. With V trimmed by 5 bases and J by 8 bases, 11 bases remained unmatched. The CDR3 loop is CASSIPDRARGYTF. CDR3 nucleotide sequence: TGTGCCAGCAGTATACCCGACAGGGCTCGGGGCTACACCTTC.

This clone was seen only a few times. The J gene is TRBJ1-1, the V gene TRBV27, with TRBD1 as a possible D gene (6 bases). Trimming took off 5 bases at V and 4 bases at J, with 14 bases between the two ends. Germline V gives CDR1 MNHEY, CDR2 SMNVEV (reference sequence). The CDR3 totals 14 residues. The CDR3 coding sequence is TGTGCCAGCAGTAAAACAGGGTGGGGCACTGAAGCTTTCTTT. It yields the protein CASSKTGWGTEAFF.

The chain is built from TRBV5-6 and TRBJ2-7; D possibly corresponds to TRBD1 (6 bases). The CDR3 totals 14 residues. CDR1 SGHDT and CDR2 YYEEEE come from the germline V gene. Between the trimmed V and J ends, which lost 1 base and 1 base, there was a span of 9 bases. CDR3 in DNA: TGTGCCAGCAGCTTGTGGGGGCCTTCCTACGAGCAGTACTTC. Translated, it gives CASSLWGPSYEQYF.

This chain links TRBV28 with TRBJ1-4, with D possibly being TRBD1 (5 bases). The CDR3 spans 13 residues. Trimming removed 6 bases from V and 7 bases from J, with 12 bases in between. Per the germline V gene, CDR1 is MDHEN and CDR2 is SYDVKM. This CDR3 reads CASSPGAVEKLFF. CDR3 nucleotides: TGTGCCAGCAGCCCTGGGGCAGTTGAAAAACTGTTTTTT.

The chain links TRBV28 to TRBJ1-5; D might be TRBD1 (5 bases). The CDR3 has 15 amino acids. Germline assignment: CDR1 MDHEN and CDR2 SYDVKM. Trimming removed 6 bases at V and 2 bases at J, with 14 bases between. CDR3 sequence (DNA): TGTGCCAGCAGACGACAGTTTGGGGGCAATCAGCCCCAGCATTTT. Its translation: CASRRQFGGNQPQHF.

The rearrangement links TRBV30 to TRBJ1-4, with D perhaps matching TRBD1 (5 bases). Germline loops: CDR1 GTSNPN, CDR2 SVGIG (reference sequence). The CDR3 loop spans 14 amino acids. V lost 0 bases, J lost 6 bases, and 11 bases lay in between. CDR3 amino acids: CAWSVGGVDEKLFF. CDR3 sequence (DNA): TGTGCCTGGAGTGTAGGAGGGGTTGATGAAAAACTGTTTTTT.

The J gene is TRBJ1-3, the V gene TRBV25-1; maybe TRBD1 (5 bases). This CDR3 region has 14 residues. Germline CDR1 is MGHDK and CDR2 is SYGVNS. V dropped 1 base and J dropped 4 bases, with 8 bases sitting between them. Written as DNA, the CDR3 is TGTGCCAGCAGTGAATCAGGGTACGGAAACACCATATATTTT. It yields the protein CASSESGYGNTIYF.

This clone was seen just once. The chain is built from TRBV9 and TRBJ2-6, with 7 bases aligning to TRBD1. Germline loops: CDR1 SGDLS, CDR2 YYNGEE. The CDR3 contains 18 residues. Trimming at V came to 4 bases and at J to 0 bases, leaving 10 bases not matched to a gene. The CDR3 DNA sequence: TGTGCCAGCAGCCTGCAGGGGGAAGCCCTCTCTGGGGCCAACGTCCTGACTTTC. It codes for CASSLQGEALSGANVLTF.

The rearrangement links TRBV2 to TRBJ2-3, with TRBD1 identical over 8 bases. Looked up from germline, CDR1 is SNHLY and CDR2 is FYNNEI. J gave up 5 bases and V 5 bases, and 9 bases lay outside the gene matches. The CDR3 loop spans 15 amino acids. CDR3 DNA: TGTGCCAGCAGTCCCCCCAGGGGGCGGGGAGATACGCAGTATTTT. It is translated as CASSPPRGRGDTQYF.

The chain combines TRBV28 with TRBJ2-2, with 12 bases lining up with TRBD2. Germline V gene data show CDR1 as MDHEN and CDR2 as SYDVKM. The CDR3 spans 14 residues. Unmatched junction bases numbered 3, after V lost 7 bases and J lost 6 bases. DNA of the CDR3: TGTGCCAGCACGACTAGCGGGGGACCCGGGGAGCTGTTTTTT. Its translation is CASTTSGGPGELFF.

V is TRBV5-1 and J is TRBJ1-1; 8 nucleotides agree with TRBD1. There are 15 residues in the CDR3. Unmatched junction bases numbered 4, after V lost 2 bases and J lost 1 base. From germline, CDR1 is SGHRS and CDR2 YFSETQ. CDR3 protein: CASSLLGQGNTEAFF. The CDR3 nucleotides read TGCGCCAGCAGCTTATTAGGACAGGGGAACACTGAAGCTTTCTTT.

This clone has only a few counts. This sequence joins TRBV7-2 and TRBJ1-3; D gene unclear. The CDR3 is 15 amino acids. The germline V gene encodes CDR1 SGHTA and CDR2 FQGNSA. Trimming removed 5 bases at V and 3 bases at J, with 14 bases between. CDR3 nucleotide sequence: TGTGCCAGCAGCGGAGAGGTGGGGAGTGGAAACACCATATATTTT. Its protein is CASSGEVGSGNTIYF. Drawing the rest from reference TRBV7-2 and TRBJ1-3, the complete variable domain is GAGVSQSPSNKVTEKGKDVELRCDPISGHTALYWYRQSLGQGLEFLIYFQGNSAPDKSGLPSDRFSAERTGGSVSTLTIQRTQQEDSAVYLCASSGEVGSGNTIYFGEGSWLTVV.

This clone was detected only once. The chain combines TRBV7-2 with TRBJ1-2, with 7 positions matching TRBD1. The V segment lost 5 bases and the J segment 6 bases; nucleotides outside the gene matches: 12. The CDR3 totals 15 residues. Germline lookup yields CDR1 SGHTA and CDR2 FQGNSA. The CDR3 loop reads CASSTFGTDSNGYTF. The CDR3, as DNA: TGTGCCAGCAGCACCTTCGGGACAGACTCAAATGGCTACACCTTC.

This chain links TRBV5-1 with TRBJ1-1; TRBD1 agrees at 8 bases. Trimming cost V 5 bases and J 0 bases; bases outside gene matches: 3. CDR1 and CDR2 from the germline V gene are SGHRS and YFSETQ. The CDR3 is 14 residues long. For the CDR3, the DNA is TGCGCCAGCAGGACAGGGGAGATGAACACTGAAGCTTTCTTT. Translation: CASRTGEMNTEAFF. Full variable domain (rest looked up from reference TRBV5-1 and TRBJ1-1): KAGVTQTPRYLIKTRGQQVTLSCSPISGHRSVSWYQQTPGQGLQFLFEYFSETQRNKGNFPGRFSGRQFSNSRSEMNVSTLELGDSALYLCASRTGEMNTEAFFGQGTRLTVV.